This T cell receptor beta chain was captured in a study of blood T cell repertoires in COVID-19. The CDR3 covers 16 residues. Germline trimming cut 6 bases from V and 2 bases from J; bases unmatched to any gene: 8. Germline V gene sequence: CDR1 SGHRS, CDR2 YFSETQ. Only one count was recorded for this clone. The table came from immunoSEQ multiplex PCR; TCRdb's copy has only in-frame clones and leaves some out. The data hold about 64,000 clones, with about 75% observed a single time. This chain joins TRBV5-1 and TRBJ2-2; 9 positions agree with TRBD2. The clonotype originates from a woman aged 55-69 years who had been exposed to COVID-19. Sequenced input: PBMCs or T cells enriched from blood (not recorded which). CDR3 nucleotide sequence: TGCGCCAGCATGCACCGGCGGGAGGGAAACACCGGGGAGCTGTTTTTT. Its protein product is CASMHRREGNTGELFF. Variable domain in full (rest from reference TRBV5-1 and TRBJ2-2): KAGVTQTPRYLIKTRGQQVTLSCSPISGHRSVSWYQQTPGQGLQFLFEYFSETQRNKGNFPGRFSGRQFSNSRSEMNVSTLELGDSALYLCASMHRREGNTGELFFGEGSRLTVL.